Following are 23 T cell receptor beta chains from one sample sequenced in a study of tumor-infiltrating lymphocytes in primary liver carcinoma. Out of unsorted whole blood came the blood RNA, and germline DNA was extracted as well. Starting material of roughly 0.45 ug total RNA yielded TCR beta cDNA via a constant-region primer. Modified slightly, ARM-PCR produced TCR beta libraries over three nested multiplex PCR rounds. Two initial PCR rounds of around 10 cycles each paired TRBV1-TRBV30 forward primers with a C-beta reverse primer. Using its own MiXCR run on the multiplex PCR reads, TCRdb lists one record per CDR3 protein. The sample carries roughly 330,000 distinct CDR3 sequences, less than 75% recorded once. The sample comprised peripheral blood. The receptors stem from a man between 35 and 55 years old with primary liver carcinoma and hepatitis B virus infection.

Of note for this clonotype: A read error may produce the germline difference seen at one junction end. This chain links TRBV10-1 with TRBJ2-3; 7 bases line up with TRBD1. Germline V gene sequence: CDR1 WNHNN, CDR2 SYGVQD (reference sequence). The CDR3 is 14 amino acids. The CDR3 DNA reads as TGTGCCGGCAGACCGGGACAGAGCACAGATACGCAGTATTTT. Amino acids: CAGRPGQSTDTQYF.

On this clonotype: A read error is possible here, since a much larger clone lies one base away. The chain links TRBV6-1 to TRBJ2-1, with D perhaps matching TRBD2 (6 bases). The CDR3 is 15 amino acids. The germline V gene encodes CDR1 MNHNS and CDR2 SASEGT. The CDR3 DNA is TGTGCCAGCAGAGAAACTAGCTACTCCTACAGTGAGCAGTTCTTC. Amino acids: CASRETSYSYSEQFF.

The genes are TRBV11-2 and TRBJ2-3; 7 bases agree with TRBD2. Germline V gives CDR1 SGHAT, CDR2 FQNNGV. The CDR3 runs to 16 residues. CDR3: CTSSPNSGLSTDTQYF. The CDR3, as DNA: TGTACGAGCAGCCCCAATAGCGGGCTTAGCACAGATACGCAGTATTTT.

This clonotype was detected a few times. V gene TRBV5-1 combines with J gene TRBJ2-5; D is uncertain. The CDR3 consists of 13 residues. The germline V gene has CDR1 SGHRS and CDR2 YFSETQ. Between the trimmed V and J ends, which lost 6 bases and 5 bases, there was a span of 14 bases. CDR3 sequence reads: CASKYWGRETQYF. In DNA form, the CDR3 reads TGCGCCAGCAAATATTGGGGTCGGGAGACCCAGTACTTC.

V usage is TRBV4-2 and J usage is TRBJ2-1; 14 positions agree with TRBD2. This CDR3 contains 20 residues. V was clipped by 8 bases and J by 7 bases; unmatched bases: 22. Looked up from germline, CDR1 is LGHNA and CDR2 is YNFKEQ. The CDR3 spells CASGRTTSGRGIEELNEQFF. The CDR3 DNA reads as TGTGCCAGCGGCCGCACGACTAGCGGGAGGGGAATAGAGGAGTTAAATGAGCAGTTCTTC.

Comment on this clonotype: Relative to the germline gene, one junction end is altered; a read error may explain this. The chain employs TRBV11-2 and TRBJ2-5; 11 bases map to TRBD2. The CDR3 is made up of 16 amino acids. CDR1 and CDR2 from the germline V gene are SGHAT and FQNNGV. CDR3 coding DNA: TGTGCCAACAGCGCCATAAGGCTAGCGGGGGGAGAGACCCAGTACTTC. Residues: CANSAIRLAGGETQYF.

The genes are TRBV7-9 and TRBJ1-1; 8 bases are shared with TRBD1. CDR3 length: 14 residues. Germline V lookup: CDR1 SEHNR, CDR2 FQNEAQ (reference sequence). Trimming removed 6 bases from V and 6 bases from J; junction bases left unmatched: 9. The CDR3 nucleotides are TGTGCCAGCAGGATAACAGGGGGGAAGGCTGAAGCTTTCTTT. Residues: CASRITGGKAEAFF.

The chain links TRBV4-3 to TRBJ2-7; possibly TRBD2 for D (5 bases). Germline V gene data show CDR1 as LGHNA and CDR2 as YSLEER. There are 16 residues in the CDR3. Trimming stripped 7 bases from V and 2 bases from J, with 21 bases between. CDR3 coding DNA: TGCGCCAGCATCCACGATTGGAAACTAGGACCCTACGAGCAGTACTTC. Protein product: CASIHDWKLGPYEQYF.

With regard to this clonotype: A much larger clonotype is one base distant, so this may be a read error. The chain carries TRBV6-5 and TRBJ2-1; 10 nucleotides agree with TRBD1. In germline, CDR1 is MNHEY, CDR2 SVGAGI. This CDR3 has 15 residues. CDR3 bases: TGTGCCAGCAGTCTGACAGGGGGCGTATACAATGGGCAGTTCTTC. Its protein is CASSLTGGVYNGQFF.

In this sample, this clonotype turned up a few times. This sequence may be a read error, since a much larger clone differs from it by one base. The chain couples TRBV29-1 to TRBJ2-1; D ambiguous. CDR3 length: 10 residues. Trimming took off 7 bases at V and 9 bases at J, with 10 bases between the two ends. The germline CDR1 and CDR2 sequences are SQVTM and ANQGSEA. The DNA of the CDR3 is TGCAGCGCTGTCACTTCTGAGCAGTTCTTC. It specifies CSAVTSEQFF.

In this sample, this clonotype turned up once. Just one base apart from a much larger clone, this may be a read error. The chain is built from TRBV6-5 and TRBJ2-3; D is unresolved. The CDR3 is 13 residues long. In germline, CDR1 is MNHEY, CDR2 SVGAGI. The CDR3 is CASCYFGTDTQYF. The CDR3 nucleotides are TGTGCCAGCTGTTACTTTGGCACAGATACGCAGTATTTT.

A remark on this clonotype: Since a much larger clone is just one base distant, this may be a read error. The chain has TRBV10-3 and TRBJ2-7, with 11 bases matching TRBD1. After removal of 5 bases from V and 3 bases from J, the junction contained 6 bases not matched to a gene. Germline-derived CDR1 and CDR2 are ENHRY and SYGVKD. This CDR3 is 15 amino acids long. The CDR3 DNA reads as TGTGCCATCAGTTTTTTGGGACAGGGGGACTACGAGCAGTACTTC. This encodes CAISFLGQGDYEQYF.

As to this clonotype: This may come from a read error, since a much larger clone is one base off. V and J are TRBV12-3 or TRBV12-4 and TRBJ2-1; either TRBD1 or TRBD2 may fit D (6 bases each). This CDR3 spans 11 amino acids. The CDR3 nucleotides are TGTGCCAGCAGTAGGGGGGATGAGCAGCTCTTC. The encoded protein is CASSRGDEQLF.

A single count supports this clonotype. This chain connects TRBV30 to TRBJ1-4; no definite D call. The CDR3 consists of 15 residues. From germline, CDR1 is GTSNPN and CDR2 SVGIG (reference sequence). The V end lost 3 bases, the J end lost 3 bases, and 14 bases lay between the germline ends. As DNA, the CDR3 is TGTGCCTGGAGGATTATAAGGCAGTCTAATGAAAAACTGTTTTTT. Its protein is CAWRIIRQSNEKLFF. Supplemented by reference TRBV30 and TRBJ1-4, the full variable domain reads SQTIHQWPATLVQPVGSPLSLECTVEGTSNPNLYWYRQAAGRGLQLLFYSVGIGQISSEVPQNLSASRPQDRQFILSSKKLLLSDSGFYLCAWRIIRQSNEKLFFGSGTQLSVL.

With respect to this clonotype: A much larger clonotype is one base distant, so this may be a read error. V gene TRBV10-3 combines with J gene TRBJ2-1; 8 bases agree with TRBD2. The CDR3 has 14 amino acids. Germline values: CDR1 ENHRY, CDR2 SYGVKD. V trimming: 11 bases; J trimming: 1 base; junction bases outside the gene matches: 7. CDR3 in amino acids: CAPQAGESYNEQFF. CDR3 in DNA: TGTGCCCCCCAAGCGGGAGAGTCCTACAATGAGCAGTTCTTC.

Many counts were recorded for this clonotype. The chain combines TRBV6-5 with TRBJ1-2, with 8 positions matching TRBD1. Germline CDR1 reads MNHEY; CDR2 reads SVGAGI. V shed 8 bases and J 2 bases; nucleotides not matched to a gene: 4. The CDR3 runs to 13 residues. This CDR3 is CASGQGLNYGYTF. The CDR3 coding sequence is TGTGCCAGCGGACAGGGTCTCAACTATGGCTACACCTTC.

A word on this clonotype: This sequence may be a read error, since a much larger clone differs from it by one base. The chain employs TRBV5-4 and TRBJ2-5; D possibly corresponds to TRBD2 (5 bases). The CDR3 spans 14 residues. V lost 1 base to trimming and J lost 3 bases, with 10 bases between them. Germline V gene lookup returns CDR1 SGHNT and CDR2 YYREEE (reference sequence). CDR3 residues: CASSLLGVEETQYF. The CDR3 DNA follows: TGTGCCAGCAGCTTGTTGGGAGTGGAAGAGACCCAGTACTTC. Supplemented by reference TRBV5-4 and TRBJ2-5, the full variable domain reads ETGVTQSPTHLIKTRGQQVTLRCSSQSGHNTVSWYQQALGQGPQFIFQYYREEENGRGNFPPRFSGLQFPNYSSELNVNALELDDSALYLCASSLLGVEETQYFGPGTRLLVL.

In its sample, this clonotype was seen a few times. The CDR3 nucleotides read TGTGCCAGCAGCTCCGCTAGCGGCTCCTACGAGCAGTACTTC. Amino acid sequence: CASSSASGSYEQYF. This sequence joins TRBV13 and TRBJ2-7, with 7 bases lining up with TRBD2. V lost 4 bases to trimming and J lost 0 bases; unmatched junction nucleotides: 3. Germline V lookup: CDR1 PRHDT, CDR2 FYEKMQ (reference sequence). This CDR3 region has 14 residues.

With regard to this clonotype: At one of its ends the junction is not consistent with the germline gene, which may arise from a read error. The gene calls are TRBV6-1 and TRBJ2-3; possibly TRBD1 for D (5 bases). Germline V CDR1 and CDR2: MNHNS, SASEGT. The CDR3 loop spans 15 amino acids. The CDR3 DNA sequence: TGTGCTAGCACTGAAAGTGTTACAGGAAGGGATACGCAGTATTTT. This codes for CASTESVTGRDTQYF.

This clonotype was found once. A single base separates this from a much larger clone, so it may be a read error. The V and J genes are TRBV5-5 and TRBJ1-1; D remains ambiguous. Germline V gene sequence: CDR1 SGHKS, CDR2 YYEKEE (reference sequence). Between the trimmed V and J ends, which lost 1 base and 4 bases, there was a span of 8 bases. The CDR3 runs 13 residues. CDR3 in amino acids: CASSLWMSTEAFF. Written as DNA, the CDR3 is TGTGCCAGCAGCTTGTGGATGAGCACTGAAGCTTTCTTT.

About this clonotype itself: A read error is possible here, since a much larger clone lies one base away. V usage is TRBV21-1 and J usage is TRBJ1-1; the D call TRBD1 from the table was never checked on the DNA. TRBV21-1 is noted as a pseudogene. CDR3 length: 12 residues. The CDR3 sequence: CASSDGDTGAFF. CDR3 bases: TGTGCCAGCAGCGATGGGGACACGGGGGCTTTCTTT.

About this clonotype itself: The conserved final phenylalanine or tryptophan is absent from the CDR3, which likely points to a read error. The V call is TRBV11-2, the J call TRBJ1-6, with a possible D match to TRBD1 (5 bases). The CDR3 spans 15 residues. Germline CDR1 reads SGHAT; CDR2 reads FQNNGV. V shed 0 bases and J shed 7 bases, with 10 bases lying between them. The CDR3 DNA reads TGTGCCAGCAGCTTAGAAACAGGAGGCAATTCACCCCTCCACTCT. It yields the protein CASSLETGGNSPLHS.

This clonotype has at least ten counts. The genes are TRBV4-3 and TRBJ2-6; 10 positions agree with TRBD1. Germline V CDR1 and CDR2: LGHNA, YSLEER. CDR3 length equals 23 residues. V lost 3 bases, J lost 0 bases, and 20 bases stayed unmatched. In nucleotides, the CDR3 is TGCGCCAGCAGCCATATTGTCGGGACGGGATGGGGACAGGGGTACTCTGGGGCCAACGTCCTGACTTTC. It codes for CASSHIVGTGWGQGYSGANVLTF.